The clone carrying this T cell receptor beta chain was counted at least ten times. What it binds is unknown. The CDR3 has 15 residues. V lost 5 bases, J lost 3 bases, and 17 bases lay in between. Germline-derived CDR1 and CDR2 are DFQATT and SNEGSKA (reference sequence). The sample belongs to a study of neurological immune-mediated disorders. The unsorted libraries originated from 2 million PBMCs kept at -80 C. TCRdb called the 5' RACE reads again in MiXCR, with one record for every CDR3 protein. The data show around 130,000 distinct CDR3 sequences, around 3% seen once. Study observations and caveats: Phylogenetic grouping assigned the repertoires of 18 of 34 multiple sclerosis patients to a single related-CDR3 cluster, representing a possible signature. The expanded clones of different subjects shared no CDR3 amino acid sequences (suggesting private repertoires in all groups).

The chain couples TRBV20-1 to TRBJ2-1, with a possible D match to TRBD2 (6 bases). Source material: PBMCs. This receptor was identified in a woman in her twenties or thirties with multiple sclerosis. CDR3 coding DNA: TGCAGTGCTCAAATGGCCTCTAGCGTCTACAATGAGCAGTTCTTC. The encoded protein is CSAQMASSVYNEQFF.